These 9 T cell receptor beta chains originate from one sample sequenced in a study of OX40 agonist ivuxolimab in advanced cancers. Sequencing used immunoSEQ multiplex PCR; TCRdb keeps in-frame clones, though not all of them. Here the sample spans fewer than 70,000 clones, roughly 90% being singletons. The starting material was CD4+ or CD8+ T cells sorted from blood, obtained in a trial of the OX40 agonist ivuxolimab. Receptors originate from an adult with an advanced solid tumor such as melanoma, head and neck, liver or kidney cancer.

The J gene is TRBJ1-5, the V gene TRBV27; D is perhaps TRBD1 (5 bases). CDR3 length: 14 residues. V lost 5 bases and J lost 4, with 12 bases in between. Germline loops: CDR1 MNHEY, CDR2 SMNVEV (reference sequence). CDR3 DNA sequence: TGTGCCAGCAGTCTCCCGGGGCCTAATCAGCCCCAGCATTTT. Protein sequence: CASSLPGPNQPQHF.

The chain recombines TRBV27 with TRBJ2-1; 8 nucleotides align to TRBD2. Germline CDR1 is MNHEY and CDR2 is SMNVEV (reference sequence). V lost 0 bases and J lost 7; bases outside the gene matches: 5. This CDR3 region has 15 residues. In DNA form, the CDR3 reads TGTGCCAGCAGTTTATCGGCGGGAGGTGTAAATGAGCAGTTCTTC. Translating gives CASSLSAGGVNEQFF.

This clone has only one observation. This same CDR3 is encoded by further DNA sequences in the sample. The gene calls are TRBV2 and TRBJ2-6; D is possibly TRBD1 (7 bases). The germline gives CDR1 SNHLY, CDR2 FYNNEI. The CDR3 spans 14 residues. The germline V and J ends were trimmed by 9 bases and 3 bases, with 12 bases remaining between them. CDR3 residues: CASAGGRGANVLTF. The CDR3 nucleotides are TGTGCCAGTGCAGGGGGGCGTGGGGCCAACGTCCTGACTTTC.

CDR3 residues: CASSSRREGARDEQFF. The CDR3 nucleotides read TGTGCCAGCAGCTCGAGGCGGGAGGGAGCCCGCGATGAGCAGTTCTTC. The chain is built from TRBV7-2 and TRBJ2-1; 9 bases map to TRBD2. Trimming removed 4 bases from V and 8 bases from J; junction bases left unmatched: 12. This CDR3 spans 16 amino acids. The germline V gene has CDR1 SGHTA and CDR2 FQGNSA.

The gene calls are TRBV29-1 and TRBJ2-1, with D unclear. Germline V gene data show CDR1 as SQVTM and CDR2 as ANQGSEA. The CDR3 consists of 18 residues. V was clipped by 0 bases and J by 4 bases, with 22 bases between them. CDR3 DNA: TGCAGCGTTGAAGATTTTGGGATATTCGGGTCGAGGTACAATGAGCAGTTCTTC. This sequence encodes CSVEDFGIFGSRYNEQFF.

This rearrangement joins TRBV4-1 to TRBJ2-7, with 7 positions matching TRBD2. The CDR3 is 15 residues long. Germline CDR1 and CDR2: MGHRA and YSYEKL. After removal of 1 base from V and 6 bases from J, the junction contained 9 bases not matched to a gene. The DNA of the CDR3 is TGCGCCAGCAGCCAAGCCCTCGGGGCGGGAGCCGAGCAGTACTTC. This sequence encodes CASSQALGAGAEQYF.

V and J are TRBV28 and TRBJ2-5; 9 bases agree with TRBD2. Trimming at V came to 3 bases and at J to 4 bases, leaving 15 bases not matched to a gene. The length of the CDR3 is 18 residues. Per the germline V gene, CDR1 is MDHEN and CDR2 is SYDVKM. In DNA, the CDR3 is TGTGCCAGCAGTTTTTGGCGGGAGGGTATTAATCTGTTAGAGACCCAGTACTTC. It is translated as CASSFWREGINLLETQYF.

V and J are TRBV5-8 and TRBJ2-3; possibly TRBD2 for D (6 bases). Germline-derived CDR1 and CDR2 are SGHTS and YDEGEE. V lost 3 bases and J 1 base, leaving 12 bases between the germline ends. CDR3 length: 15 amino acids. Here the CDR3 DNA reads TGTGCCAGCAGCTCAACCGGGACTGGCACAGATACGCAGTATTTT. Amino acids: CASSSTGTGTDTQYF. Supplemented by reference TRBV5-8 and TRBJ2-3, the full variable domain reads EAGVTQSPTHLIKTRGQQATLRCSPISGHTSVYWYQQALGLGLQFLLWYDEGEERNRGNFPPRFSGRQFPNYSSELNVNALELEDSALYLCASSSTGTGTDTQYFGPGTRLTVL.

This clone was detected only once. A much larger clone sits a single nucleotide away, making a read error possible. Other DNA sequences in this sample translate to the same CDR3. V is TRBV14 and J is TRBJ2-7, with D unclear. CDR3 length: 16 residues. The V and J ends lost 5 bases and 7 bases respectively, with 24 bases between them. Germline CDR1 and CDR2: SGHDN and FVKESK. The DNA for the CDR3 is TGTGCCAGCAGCTCGTTCAAGGAAGACTTAACGGGTGAGCAGTACTTC. Its translation: CASSSFKEDLTGEQYF.